This TCR beta chain comes out of a study of OX40 agonist ivuxolimab in advanced cancers. For context, the study as a whole: Ivuxolimab was a fully human IgG2 agonistic monoclonal antibody targeting the costimulatory receptor OX40 (CD134). Intravenous ivuxolimab was administered to patients every 2 weeks at six dose levels: 0.01, 0.1, 0.3, 1.5, 3 and 10 mg/kg. Among the roughly 52 dose-escalation patients, about 20 had hepatocellular carcinoma, some 15 melanoma, 9 renal cell carcinoma and 9 head and neck cancer. The dose-escalation cohort was 82.7% male with a mean age of approximately 60 years, ranging from 23 to 79. Patients were allowed to have had prior anti-PD-1, anti-PD-L1 or anti-CTLA-4 therapy, and approximately 40% of the dose-escalation patients had been treated with checkpoint inhibitors. Partial responses occurred in three dose-escalation patients, of whom one had hepatocellular carcinoma and two had cutaneous melanoma. Peripheral TCRbeta sequencing was intended to test whether TCR sequence diversity was altered and clonal T-cell expansion was caused by ivuxolimab. The paper describes the monotherapy dose-escalation part (N ≈ 52 patients) of the phase I trial of ivuxolimab. General study outcomes and caveats: The antigen specificity of the peripheral T cells that underwent clonal expansion was not determined. Low levels of normalized T-cell clonal expansion were also shown by some nonresponding patients. In partial responders in the 0.1-3.0 mg/kg groups, normalized peripheral clonal expansion was found to be among the lowest, especially among CD8+ T cells. At doses from 0.1 to 3.0 mg/kg, clonal expansion was seen in both CD4+ and CD8+ blood T cells between baseline and week 6. After ivuxolimab, more expanded clones were found on average in CD8+ T cells than in CD4+ T cells.

Comments on this clone: It lacks a known antigen. No per-base quality is available; no much larger clone lies one base away.

To sequence the TCRbeta CDR3 region, genomic DNA was isolated from the sorted cells. The immunoSEQ Assay was used to sequence the TCRbeta CDR3 regions. In its TCRdb copy, this immuneACCESS table keeps in-frame sequences only and misses some clones. Where compared with another copy, unresolved V genes explain less than half of these, and the others have no known cause. The sample yields 45,000 to 50,000 clones; around 88% were counted once. Roughly 31% of the sample is taken by the ten largest. Taken from cysteine to phenylalanine, the CDR3 has 15 residues. Only the CDR3 region is kept as DNA, spanning 45 bases read in frame from base 1. The trim is 1 base for V and 4 bases for J, with a gap of 11 bases between the germline ends. Reading the germline V gene gives CDR1 MGHRA and CDR2 YSYEKL. Patients with a history of autoimmune disease or receiving systemic immunosuppression were excluded from the trial. In every dose cohort, peripheral blood was drawn for TCR sequencing at baseline, cycle 4 day 1, and cycle 7 day 1. Samples were obtained from an open-label, multicenter, first-in-human phase I dose-escalation trial of ivuxolimab. The trial enrolled adults with locally advanced or metastatic head and neck squamous cell, hepatocellular, melanoma or renal cell carcinoma. CD4+ and CD8+ T cells were sorted separately from peripheral blood before TCR sequencing.

The clonotype originates from an adult with an advanced solid tumor such as melanoma, head and neck, liver or kidney cancer. The chain is encoded by TRBV4-1 joined to TRBJ2-1; TRBD2 is a weak D gene call, 6 bases matching. The specimen was CD4+ or CD8+ T cells sorted from blood, collected in a trial of the OX40 agonist ivuxolimab. The CDR3: CASSQVPGTYNEQFF. The DNA sequence is as follows: TGCGCCAGCAGCCAAGTTCCAGGGACTTACAATGAGCAGTTCTTC.